This T cell receptor (beta chain) is drawn from a study of blood T cell repertoires in COVID-19. Background on the study: Acute-phase and convalescent COVID-19 samples originated in the United States, Italy and Spain. PBMCs, B-cell-depleted T cells, or T cells were the source of the cDNA or gDNA that made up the material.

Per the authors' pipeline: Counts of nucleated cells, estimated from reference gene primer amplification, were obtained. This table comes from immunoSEQ multiplex PCR, and its TCRdb copy is limited to in-frame clones, with some not included. V, J and clone size are taken as reported in that table, and D and trimming were inferred from the DNA itself. This table holds over 60,000 clones, 82% found once. This CDR3 has 16 residues. The germline V and J ends were trimmed by 4 bases and 7 bases, with 18 bases remaining between them. The germline V gene has CDR1 SGDLS and CDR2 YYNGEE. The genes are TRBV9 and TRBJ1-6; D is unresolved. Material: peripheral blood. This TCR was recovered from an older man with active COVID-19. CDR3 amino acids: CASSRVSSAVNSPLHF. CDR3 DNA sequence: TGTGCCAGCAGCCGGGTCTCCTCCGCGGTAAATTCACCCCTCCACTTT.